The 12 T cell receptor beta chains listed next were all sequenced from one sample in a study of spatial heterogeneity in lung cancer. Notes on the study in general: For expanded intratumoral alpha and beta TCRs, counts tracked tumor mutation counts.

The antigens for these receptors are not known. Time point specified: sample taken at primary tumor resection. In TCRdb, the 5' RACE reads were re-called with MiXCR into one record per CDR3 protein. The sample consists of 7,200 or so distinct CDR3 sequences, roughly 12% of them appearing once. Material: lung tumor tissue, obtained at surgery. These TCRs come from a male donor with early-stage non-small cell lung cancer.

This clonotype was detected many times. The library was designed around alpha chains, so this beta chain is a stray read whose abundance carries little weight. The chain recombines TRBV10-3 with TRBJ2-3, with 7 bases that match TRBD1. The CDR3 extends over 13 amino acids. With V trimmed by 10 bases and J by 3 bases, 7 bases remained unmatched. Germline loops: CDR1 ENHRY, CDR2 SYGVKD. The CDR3 nucleotides are TGTGCCAGCAGACAGGGATGGACAGATACGCAGTATTTT. This codes for CASRQGWTDTQYF.

As regards this clonotype: Because this beta chain is a stray read in a library intended to capture alpha chains, its abundance should not be given much weight. The V call is TRBV4-3, the J call TRBJ2-3; 9 nucleotides agree with TRBD1. J lost 5 bases, V lost 1 base, and 1 base had no gene match. This CDR3 contains 14 residues. Per germline, CDR1 LGHNA and CDR2 YSLEER. The CDR3 DNA is TGCGCCAGCAGCCAAGTGGACAGGGGAGATACGCAGTATTTT. Protein: CASSQVDRGDTQYF.

This clonotype was observed many times. This beta chain was picked up by a library intended for alpha chains and is off target, so its count carries little meaning. The rearrangement links TRBV5-1 to TRBJ1-2; 7 bases align to TRBD1. V gave up 0 bases and J gave up 2 bases; unmatched junction bases: 7. This CDR3 has 16 residues. Germline-derived CDR1 and CDR2 are SGHRS and YFSETQ. This CDR3 reads CASSLVGSTGNYGYTF. In DNA form, the CDR3 reads TGCGCCAGCAGCTTGGTTGGTTCGACAGGGAACTATGGCTACACCTTC.

Within the sample, this clonotype is medium-sized (0.01 to 0.1%). For a library built for alpha chains, this beta chain is a stray read; little rests on its size. The J gene is TRBJ2-7, the V gene TRBV4-3; 9 bases line up with TRBD1. The J segment lost 2 bases and the V segment lost 1 base, leaving 3 bases of the junction unmatched. The germline gives CDR1 LGHNA, CDR2 YSLEER. There are 15 residues in the CDR3. The CDR3 sequence: CASSQGYRGPYEQYF. The CDR3 DNA sequence: TGCGCCAGCAGCCAAGGCTACAGGGGGCCCTACGAGCAGTACTTC.

A note on this clonotype: Being off target in a library aimed at alpha chains, this beta chain has a size of little meaning. The V and J genes are TRBV20-1 and TRBJ2-1, with 9 bases fitting TRBD1. This CDR3 spans 13 amino acids. Germline V gene data show CDR1 as DFQATT and CDR2 as SNEGSKA (reference sequence). Trimming cost V 0 bases and J 8 bases; bases outside gene matches: 2. The CDR3 sequence is CSAREGQGYEQFF. CDR3 nucleotides: TGCAGTGCTAGAGAGGGACAGGGTTATGAGCAGTTCTTC.

This clonotype is medium-sized. Because this beta chain is a stray read in a library intended to capture alpha chains, its abundance should not be given much weight. The J gene is TRBJ2-2, the V gene TRBV9; TRBD2 aligns across 12 bases. CDR3 length: 17 amino acids. The germline V gene has CDR1 SGDLS and CDR2 YYNGEE. Trimming took 6 bases from V and 6 from J; bases not matched to a gene: 12. As DNA, the CDR3 is TGTGCCAGCAACCTAAATGCGGGACTAGCGGGTCCCGGGGAGCTGTTTTTT. Translating it yields CASNLNAGLAGPGELFF.

This clonotype is labeled medium-sized. This beta chain is a stray read from a library made for alpha chains; its abundance is not meaningful. DNA for the CDR3: TGTGCCAGCCCAGGGGCTTACGAGCAGTACTTC. Protein: CASPGAYEQYF. J is TRBJ2-7 and V is TRBV7-3, with D possibly being TRBD1 (6 bases). Between the trimmed V and J ends, which lost 8 bases and 4 bases, there was a span of 9 bases. Looked up from germline, CDR1 is SGHTA and CDR2 is FQGTGA. This CDR3 region has 11 residues.

This clonotype was observed at least ten times. This beta chain lies outside the target of a library built for alpha chains; its clone size means little. V and J are TRBV4-3 and TRBJ2-5, with D tentatively TRBD2 (6 bases). Germline loops: CDR1 LGHNA, CDR2 YSLEER. This CDR3 contains 15 residues. Trimming removed 3 bases from V and 2 bases from J, with 13 bases in between. The CDR3 region has the DNA TGCGCCAGCAGCCAGGACTACCGTAGACAAGAGACCCAGTACTTC. Amino acids: CASSQDYRRQETQYF.

This clonotype was seen repeatedly, ten times or more. Since the library was made to target alpha chains, this beta chain is a stray read and its abundance is not meaningful. The chain joins TRBV18 to TRBJ2-5, with D unclear. This CDR3 spans 14 amino acids. V lost 3 bases, J lost 3 bases, and 11 bases lay in between. CDR1 and CDR2 from the germline V gene are KGHSH and LQKENI. The CDR3 is CASSPQLGEETQYF. In DNA, the CDR3 is TGTGCCAGCTCACCCCAGCTTGGGGAAGAGACCCAGTACTTC.

This clonotype was seen many times. Since the library was made to target alpha chains, this beta chain is a stray read and its abundance is not meaningful. The V call is TRBV19, the J call TRBJ1-1; 11 bases line up with TRBD1. J lost 4 bases, V lost 9 bases, and 4 bases had no gene match. The germline gives CDR1 LNHDA, CDR2 SQIVND (reference sequence). The CDR3 sequence is 13 residues long. The CDR3, as DNA: TGTGCCAGCGGACAGGGGGCGGCCACTGAAGCTTTCTTT. Translating gives CASGQGAATEAFF.

This clonotype was detected many times. The library was built for alpha chains, so this beta chain is an off-target read and its size means little. The rearrangement links TRBV5-6 to TRBJ1-1; D gene unclear. Trimming left V 0 bases short and J 4 bases short, with 7 bases between. The CDR3 is 13 residues long. The germline V gene encodes CDR1 SGHDT and CDR2 YYEEEE. CDR3 residues: CASSLEGITEAFF. CDR3 DNA: TGTGCCAGCAGCTTGGAAGGGATCACTGAAGCTTTCTTT.

This clonotype has a count of ten or more. A library prepared for alpha chains yielded this beta chain as an off-target read; its size is of little meaning. V is TRBV28 and J is TRBJ2-1; D ambiguous. Germline CDR1 is MDHEN and CDR2 is SYDVKM. V lost 6 bases and J lost 12, with 12 bases in between. The CDR3 has 11 amino acids. CDR3 protein: CASRRSGMQFF. The DNA of the CDR3 is TGTGCCAGCAGGCGTTCGGGCATGCAGTTCTTC.